A selection of T cell receptor beta chains follows, all from one sample in a study of cytotoxic CD8 clonotypes in ibrutinib-treated CLL. The assay was immunoSEQ multiplex PCR, and TCRdb's table has in-frame clones only and misses some. The table has 30,000 to 35,000 clones, around 63% seen once. The sequenced sample was PBMCs, obtained before ibrutinib treatment. Every receptor here comes from a human donor with chronic lymphocytic leukemia. Both conserved end residues are part of each CDR3. D genes are given only for firm matches. A row's size may be missing; if present it is once, few, many or a size class.

>-|15|-|TRBV27|TRBJ2-7
CASSFPGVGAYEQYF
TGTGCCAGCAGTTTCCCGGGAGTGGGCGCCTACGAGCAGTACTTC
>-|14|-|TRBV6-5|TRBJ2-7
CASSLRLSSYEQYF
TGTGCCAGCAGCCTTAGACTCAGCTCCTACGAGCAGTACTTC
>-|12|TRBD2|TRBV4-1|TRBJ2-1
CASSRGGDDQFF
TGCGCCAGCAGCCGCGGGGGGGACGATCAGTTCTTC
>-|16|-|TRBV4-1|TRBJ1-2
CASSQDWGVGGYGYTF
TGCGCCAGCAGCCAAGATTGGGGGGTCGGAGGCTATGGCTACACCTTC
>-|18|-|TRBV7-8|TRBJ2-3
CASSLLGSSGWRTDTQYF
TGTGCCAGCAGCTTACTGGGGTCTTCGGGTTGGCGCACAGATACGCAGTATTTT
>few|15|TRBD1|TRBV7-3|TRBJ2-1
CASRLGQVSYNEQFF
TGTGCCAGCAGGTTGGGACAGGTCTCCTACAATGAGCAGTTCTTC
>-|13|-|TRBV6-1|TRBJ1-1
CASRDTVNTEAFF
TGTGCCAGCAGGGACACGGTCAACACTGAAGCTTTCTTT
>-|16|TRBD1|TRBV27|TRBJ1-1
CASSPGGTAWSTEAFF
TGTGCCAGCAGTCCCGGGGGGACAGCCTGGAGCACTGAAGCTTTCTTT
>-|15|-|TRBV7-9|TRBJ2-3
CASSLNLGSTDTQYF
TGTGCCAGCAGCTTAAATCTAGGTTCCACAGATACGCAGTATTTT
>-|12|-|TRBV30|TRBJ2-1
CAWSVGGREQFF
TGTGCCTGGAGTGTAGGAGGGAGGGAGCAGTTCTTC
>few|15|TRBD1|TRBV7-7|TRBJ2-3
CASSRTGVVTDTQYF
TGTGCTAGCAGCCGGACAGGAGTCGTGACAGATACGCAGTATTTT
>-|18|TRBD2|TRBV4-3|TRBJ2-3
CASSQDRFRAGVTDTQYF
TGCGCCAGCAGCCAAGATAGGTTCCGAGCGGGGGTCACAGATACGCAGTATTTT
>-|14|TRBD1|TRBV10-3|TRBJ2-7
CAISGGQAGFEQYF
TGTGCCATCAGTGGGGGACAGGCGGGCTTCGAGCAGTACTTC
>once|13|-|TRBV7-9|TRBJ1-3
CASSLAGLNTIYF
TGTGCCAGCAGCTTAGCAGGGTTAAACACCATATATTTT
>few|16|-|TRBV25-1|TRBJ2-6
CASSESQLAGANVLTF
TGTGCCAGCAGTGAATCCCAACTAGCTGGGGCCAACGTCCTGACTTTC
>medium-sized|14|-|TRBV11-1|TRBJ2-7
CASSFPGVTYEQYF
TGTGCCAGCAGCTTCCCGGGGGTCACCTACGAGCAGTACTTC
>-|14|-|TRBV6-5|TRBJ1-2
CASSYDGTFYGYTF
TGTGCCAGCAGTTACGACGGGACCTTCTATGGCTACACCTTC
>-|14|-|TRBV19|TRBJ1-4
CASSLHGTEEKLFF
TGTGCCAGTAGCTTACATGGGACTGAGGAAAAACTGTTTTTT
>-|12|-|TRBV19|TRBJ2-7
CASRDRRNEQYF
TGTGCCAGTCGGGACCGTCGGAACGAGCAGTACTTC
>medium-sized|14|-|TRBV2|TRBJ2-7
CASSEANSPYEQYF
TGTGCCAGCAGTGAAGCTAACAGCCCCTACGAGCAGTACTTC